This entry lists 19 T cell receptor beta chains sequenced from one sample in a study of blood T cell repertoires in COVID-19. Measured with immunoSEQ multiplex PCR; TCRdb has only the in-frame clones, and not every one. The data contain 150,000 or so clones, more than 90% of them singletons. The material sequenced was peripheral blood. These receptors were collected from a man aged 45-60 years with acute or convalescent COVID-19.

The gene calls are TRBV28 and TRBJ1-4, with TRBD1 matching over 8 bases. Germline V gene data show CDR1 as MDHEN and CDR2 as SYDVKM. With 8 bases clipped from V and 8 bases from J, the junction kept 10 bases outside the gene matches. The CDR3 covers 14 residues. The CDR3 nucleotides are TGTGCCAGCGAATCCGGGACAGGATTAGAAAAACTGTTTTTT. Its translation is CASESGTGLEKLFF.

The V gene is TRBV5-3, the J gene TRBJ1-2; no clear D gene. TRBV5-3 has ORF status, its function being uncertain. The V end lost 7 bases, the J end lost 2 bases, and 21 bases lay between the germline ends. The length of the CDR3 is 16 residues. CDR3 DNA: TGTGCCAGATCCGTTGGGCCCCCAACAGCAAACTATGGCTACACCTTC. Translated, it gives CARSVGPPTANYGYTF.

This chain links TRBV9 with TRBJ2-1; TRBD1 agrees at 8 bases. Germline assignment: CDR1 SGDLS and CDR2 YYNGEE. With V trimmed by 3 bases and J by 7 bases, 12 bases remained unmatched. The CDR3 is 16 amino acids. The CDR3 region is CASSATGAQSWNEQFF. CDR3 nucleotides: TGTGCCAGCAGCGCGACAGGGGCTCAGTCCTGGAATGAGCAGTTCTTC.

The gene calls are TRBV9 and TRBJ2-3; TRBD2 might be the D (7 bases). Trimming took 0 bases from V and 1 from J, leaving 15 bases between them. CDR1 is SGDLS and CDR2 is YYNGEE in the germline V gene. CDR3 length: 17 amino acids. The CDR3 DNA follows: TGTGCCAGCAGCGTAGGTCGGGGGCGGGAGCGCACAGATACGCAGTATTTT. It is translated as CASSVGRGRERTDTQYF.

The chain joins TRBV28 to TRBJ2-7, with a weak D call TRBD1 (5 bases). The CDR3 sequence is 11 residues long. Germline V gives CDR1 MDHEN, CDR2 SYDVKM. V was clipped by 3 bases and J by 10 bases, with 10 bases between them. Here the CDR3 reads CASSFRTPQYF. CDR3 sequence (DNA): TGTGCCAGCAGTTTCAGGACACCCCAGTACTTC.

J is TRBJ2-1 and V is TRBV7-8, with 12 nucleotides matching TRBD2. V dropped 5 bases and J dropped 0; count of bases not matched to a gene: 8. This CDR3 has 18 residues. In germline, CDR1 is SGHVS, CDR2 FQNEAQ. DNA of the CDR3: TGTGCCAGCAGCCCCTGGCTAGCGGGGGGGGGCTCCTACAATGAGCAGTTCTTC. It translates to CASSPWLAGGGSYNEQFF. Full variable domain (remainder filled in from reference TRBV7-8 and TRBJ2-1): GAGVSQSPRYKVAKRGQDVALRCDPISGHVSLFWYQQALGQGPEFLTYFQNEAQLDKSGLPSDRFFAERPEGSVSTLKIQRTQQEDSAVYLCASSPWLAGGGSYNEQFFGPGTRLTVL.

As concerns this clone: Other DNA sequences from this sample encode an identical CDR3 as well. This chain connects TRBV27 to TRBJ2-1; maybe TRBD1 (6 bases). V lost 5 bases and J lost 4, with 9 bases in between. Germline values: CDR1 MNHEY, CDR2 SMNVEV (reference sequence). The CDR3 length is 13 residues. In nucleotides, the CDR3 is TGTGCCAGCAGTCTCGGACAGTACAATGAGCAGTTCTTC. As protein: CASSLGQYNEQFF.

The rearrangement uses TRBV18 and TRBJ1-5, with D hard to call. V was cut by 3 bases and J by 0 bases, with 3 bases left in between. The germline V gene encodes CDR1 KGHSH and CDR2 LQKENI. The CDR3 runs 13 residues. The CDR3 DNA follows: TGTGCCAGCTCACCGAGTAGCAATCAGCCCCAGCATTTT. Protein product: CASSPSSNQPQHF.

The chain recombines TRBV18 with TRBJ2-7, with no clear D. CDR1 KGHSH and CDR2 LQKENI come from the germline V gene. Trimming took 5 bases from V and 1 from J, leaving 9 bases between them. The CDR3 consists of 13 residues. The CDR3 protein is CASSGALSYEQYF. The CDR3 nucleotides are TGTGCCAGCTCAGGAGCCTTATCCTACGAGCAGTACTTC. The variable domain in full, completed from reference TRBV18 and TRBJ2-7, reads NAGVMQNPRHLVRRRGQEARLRCSPMKGHSHVYWYRQLPEEGLKFMVYLQKENIIDESGMPKERFSAEFPKEGPSILRIQQVVRGDSAAYFCASSGALSYEQYFGPGTRLTVT.

The V call is TRBV7-2, the J call TRBJ2-5; a weak D match, TRBD2 (6 bases). There are 14 residues in the CDR3. Trimming removed 1 base from V and 7 bases from J, with 13 bases in between. CDR1 SGHTA and CDR2 FQGNSA come from the germline V gene. CDR3 in amino acids: CASSLERGTGTQYF. In DNA, the CDR3 is TGTGCCAGCAGCTTAGAACGGGGGACTGGGACCCAGTACTTC.

The chain joins TRBV7-9 to TRBJ2-7; TRBD2 might be the D (6 bases). Trimming removed 4 bases at V and 4 bases at J, with 11 bases between. The CDR3 loop spans 13 amino acids. The germline gives CDR1 SEHNR, CDR2 FQNEAQ (reference sequence). CDR3 protein: CASSSGGRYEQYF. The CDR3 DNA is TGTGCCAGCAGCTCCGGGGGTCGGTACGAGCAGTACTTC. The full variable domain, in which reference TRBV7-9 and TRBJ2-7 provide the parts outside the CDR3, is DTGVSQNPRHKITKRGQNVTFRCDPISEHNRLYWYRQTLGQGPEFLTYFQNEAQLEKSRLLSDRFSAERPKGSFSTLEIQRTEQGDSAMYLCASSSGGRYEQYFGPGTRLTVT.

The genes are TRBV7-9 and TRBJ1-2; D is possibly TRBD1 (5 bases). This CDR3 is built from 17 residues. CDR1 is SEHNR, CDR2 FQNEAQ, per germline (reference sequence). Trimming stripped 6 bases from V and 7 bases from J, with 27 bases between. CDR3 nucleotides: TGTGCCAGCAGTCACACGGACAACGGACCCTTCGGTGGTGGCTACACCTTC. This translates into CASSHTDNGPFGGGYTF.

The CDR3: CAWSPARWEKLFF. CDR3 DNA sequence: TGTGCCTGGAGCCCTGCCCGGTGGGAAAAACTGTTTTTT. This rearrangement joins TRBV30 to TRBJ1-4, with D unclear. CDR1 is GTSNPN, CDR2 SVGIG, per germline (reference sequence). V was cut by 3 bases and J by 8 bases, with 13 bases left in between. The length of the CDR3 is 13 residues.

Points on this clone: The same CDR3 arises from other DNA sequences in this sample as well. The chain couples TRBV19 to TRBJ1-5; 7 nucleotides agree with TRBD1. The V gene's germline CDR1 is LNHDA and CDR2 SQIVND (reference sequence). This CDR3 region has 14 residues. V lost 6 bases to trimming and J lost 2 bases; unmatched junction nucleotides: 4. CDR3 in DNA: TGTGCCAGTAGCGGAACAGGGGGCAATCAGCCCCAGCATTTT. Its translation is CASSGTGGNQPQHF. Full variable domain (remainder filled in from reference TRBV19 and TRBJ1-5): DGGITQSPKYLFRKEGQNVTLSCEQNLNHDAMYWYRQDPGQGLRLIYYSQIVNDFQKGDIAEGYSVSREKKESFPLTVTSAQKNPTAFYLCASSGTGGNQPQHFGDGTRLSIL.

The J gene is TRBJ2-3, the V gene TRBV7-9; TRBD2 agrees at 7 bases. V was clipped by 5 bases and J by 5 bases; unmatched bases: 10. CDR3 length equals 15 residues. Germline CDR1 reads SEHNR; CDR2 reads FQNEAQ (reference sequence). The CDR3 DNA reads as TGTGCCAGCAGCGAATCGGGACTATCCCTAGATACGCAGTATTTT. As protein: CASSESGLSLDTQYF.

The chain combines TRBV7-3 with TRBJ2-3; maybe TRBD2 (5 bases). The CDR3 totals 17 residues. V lost 0 bases and J 1 base, leaving 14 bases between the germline ends. Germline values: CDR1 SGHTA, CDR2 FQGTGA. CDR3 region: CASSLTRRVSGTDTQYF. The CDR3 coding sequence is TGTGCCAGCAGCTTAACGAGGCGGGTCTCGGGCACAGATACGCAGTATTTT.

The chain recombines TRBV7-2 with TRBJ1-1; the D gene is possibly TRBD1 (5 bases). CDR3 length: 15 amino acids. The V end was cut by 1 base, the J end by 0 bases, with 9 bases between. CDR1 and CDR2 (germline): SGHTA, FQGNSA. CDR3 nucleotide sequence: TGTGCCAGCAGCTTAGGAGCAGGGATGAACACTGAAGCTTTCTTT. This sequence encodes CASSLGAGMNTEAFF.

CDR3 region: CASSHLGDRNTEAFF. The CDR3 region has the DNA TGTGCCAGCAGTCACTTAGGGGACAGAAACACTGAAGCTTTCTTT. The chain is built from TRBV27 and TRBJ1-1; TRBD1 matches 7 bases. Germline lookup yields CDR1 MNHEY and CDR2 SMNVEV (reference sequence). Losses at the gene ends were 5 bases for V and 2 bases for J; bases not matched to a gene: 8. The CDR3 covers 15 residues.

This clone was detected a few times. This chain joins TRBV5-4 and TRBJ2-7; the D gene is possibly TRBD1 (5 bases). This CDR3 region has 15 residues. Between the trimmed V and J ends, which lost 4 bases and 2 bases, there was a span of 16 bases. Germline values: CDR1 SGHNT, CDR2 YYREEE (reference sequence). CDR3 bases: TGTGCCAGCAGCCTTCAGATAGGACAAGCCTACGAGCAGTACTTC. Its protein is CASSLQIGQAYEQYF. Full variable domain (outside the CDR3, taken from reference TRBV5-4 and TRBJ2-7): ETGVTQSPTHLIKTRGQQVTLRCSSQSGHNTVSWYQQALGQGPQFIFQYYREEENGRGNFPPRFSGLQFPNYSSELNVNALELDDSALYLCASSLQIGQAYEQYFGPGTRLTVT.